The 5 T cell receptor beta chains reported below all come from one sample, sequenced in a study of shared clonotypes between healthy human individuals. Profiled with immunoSEQ multiplex PCR; TCRdb holds only in-frame clones, not every one. The sample holds about 2.1 million clones; roughly 95% are singletons and the top ten take about 1.7%. Naive CD8 cells lacked CD45RO and underwent positive selection for CCR7, leaving out terminally differentiated effector memory CD45RA+ cells. Input material: naive CD8+ T cells from PBMCs. The origin of the receptors is a man aged 18 to 30 in good health. Some clones in this sample may be carry-over from other donors' samples.

The gene calls are TRBV6-5 and TRBJ1-2; D is possibly TRBD1 (6 bases). V was shortened by 0 bases and J by 6 bases, with 11 bases between the two germline ends. The CDR3 totals 14 residues. Per germline, CDR1 MNHEY and CDR2 SVGAGI. The CDR3, as DNA: TGTGCCAGCAGTTACTCCCCCGGGGACAATGGCTACACCTTC. Translation: CASSYSPGDNGYTF.

The V and J genes are TRBV29-1 and TRBJ1-1; 7 bases line up with TRBD1. The CDR3 consists of 13 residues. Looked up from germline, CDR1 is SQVTM and CDR2 is ANQGSEA. V gave up 2 bases and J gave up 3 bases; unmatched junction bases: 3. The CDR3 DNA is TGCAGCGTTGAAACAGGGGCTTACACTGAAGCTTTCTTT. Protein sequence: CSVETGAYTEAFF.

The genes are TRBV6-6 and TRBJ2-5; D is perhaps TRBD1 (6 bases). The germline V and J ends were trimmed by 10 bases and 4 bases, with 13 bases remaining between them. This CDR3 comprises 12 residues. CDR1 is MNHNY, CDR2 SVGAGI, per germline (reference sequence). DNA for the CDR3: TGTGCCACAGGGGATGGTTCAGAGACCCAGTACTTC. It yields the protein CATGDGSETQYF.

This clone was seen once. The chain has TRBV27 and TRBJ2-7; TRBD2 agrees at 11 bases. V dropped 0 bases and J dropped 5; count of bases not matched to a gene: 15. This CDR3 comprises 19 residues. Germline V gene sequence: CDR1 MNHEY, CDR2 SMNVEV (reference sequence). CDR3 loop: CASSLSGLVLAGVRDEQYF. The CDR3 bases are TGTGCCAGCAGTTTATCTGGTCTCGTACTAGCGGGAGTAAGGGACGAGCAGTACTTC.

The chain uses TRBV10-3 and TRBJ2-3; 8 positions match TRBD2. Germline trimming cut 4 bases from V and 1 base from J; bases unmatched to any gene: 7. Germline CDR1 reads ENHRY; CDR2 reads SYGVKD. The CDR3 consists of 16 residues. The CDR3 protein is CAISVPGGVGTDTQYF. The CDR3 DNA follows: TGTGCCATCAGTGTCCCGGGGGGGGTCGGCACAGATACGCAGTATTTT.